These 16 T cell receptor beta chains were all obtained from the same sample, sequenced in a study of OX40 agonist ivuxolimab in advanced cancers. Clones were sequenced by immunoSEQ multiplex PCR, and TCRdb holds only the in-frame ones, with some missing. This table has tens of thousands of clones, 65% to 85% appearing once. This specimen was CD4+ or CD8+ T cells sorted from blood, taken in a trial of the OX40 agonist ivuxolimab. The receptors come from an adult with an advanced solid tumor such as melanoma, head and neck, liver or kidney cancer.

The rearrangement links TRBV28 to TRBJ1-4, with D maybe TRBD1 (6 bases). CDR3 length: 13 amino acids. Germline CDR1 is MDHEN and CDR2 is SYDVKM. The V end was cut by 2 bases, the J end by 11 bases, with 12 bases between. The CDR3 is CASSLIGGGKLFF. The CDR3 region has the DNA TGTGCCAGCAGTTTAATCGGGGGCGGGAAACTGTTTTTT.

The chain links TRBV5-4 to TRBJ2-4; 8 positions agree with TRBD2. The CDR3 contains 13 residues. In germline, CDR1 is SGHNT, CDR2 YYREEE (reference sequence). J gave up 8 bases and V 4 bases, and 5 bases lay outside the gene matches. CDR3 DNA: TGTGCCAGCAGCGACGGGAGGGCCGACATTCAGTACTTC. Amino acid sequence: CASSDGRADIQYF.

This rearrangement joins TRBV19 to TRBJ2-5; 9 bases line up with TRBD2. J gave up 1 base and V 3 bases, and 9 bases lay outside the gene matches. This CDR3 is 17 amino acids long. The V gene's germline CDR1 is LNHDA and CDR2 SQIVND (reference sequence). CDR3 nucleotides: TGTGCCAGTAGTATTAGGTTTGCTAGCGGGATCCAAGAGACCCAGTACTTC. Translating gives CASSIRFASGIQETQYF.

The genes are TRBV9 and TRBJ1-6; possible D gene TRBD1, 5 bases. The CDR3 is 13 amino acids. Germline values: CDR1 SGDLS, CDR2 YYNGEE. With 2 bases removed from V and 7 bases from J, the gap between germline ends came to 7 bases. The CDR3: CASSVEGNSPLHF. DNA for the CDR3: TGTGCCAGCAGCGTCGAGGGGAATTCACCCCTCCACTTT.

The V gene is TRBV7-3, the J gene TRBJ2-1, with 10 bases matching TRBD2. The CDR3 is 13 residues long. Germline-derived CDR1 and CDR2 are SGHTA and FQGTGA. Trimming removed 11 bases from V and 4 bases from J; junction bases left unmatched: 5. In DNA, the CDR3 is TGTGCCGGAGCGGGAGGGCCTTACAATGAGCAGTTCTTC. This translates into CAGAGGPYNEQFF.

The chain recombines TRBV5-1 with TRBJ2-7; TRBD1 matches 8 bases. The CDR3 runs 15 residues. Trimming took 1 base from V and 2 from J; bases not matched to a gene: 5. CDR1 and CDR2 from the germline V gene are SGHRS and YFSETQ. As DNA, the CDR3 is TGCGCCAGCAGCTTGACCGGACAGGGCACCTACGAGCAGTACTTC. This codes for CASSLTGQGTYEQYF.

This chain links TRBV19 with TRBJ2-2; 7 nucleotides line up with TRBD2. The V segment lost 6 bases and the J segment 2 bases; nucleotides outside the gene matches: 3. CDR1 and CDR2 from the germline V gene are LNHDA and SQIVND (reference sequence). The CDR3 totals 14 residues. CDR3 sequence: CASSRDYNTGELFF. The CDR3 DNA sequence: TGTGCCAGTAGCAGGGACTACAACACCGGGGAGCTGTTTTTT. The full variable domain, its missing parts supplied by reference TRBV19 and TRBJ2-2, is DGGITQSPKYLFRKEGQNVTLSCEQNLNHDAMYWYRQDPGQGLRLIYYSQIVNDFQKGDIAEGYSVSREKKESFPLTVTSAQKNPTAFYLCASSRDYNTGELFFGEGSRLTVL.

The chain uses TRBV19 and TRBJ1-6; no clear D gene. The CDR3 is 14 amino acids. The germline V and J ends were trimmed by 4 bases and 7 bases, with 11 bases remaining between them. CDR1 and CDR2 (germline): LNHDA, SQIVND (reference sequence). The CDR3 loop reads CASSRYSKNSPLHF. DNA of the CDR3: TGTGCCAGTAGTAGGTACAGCAAGAATTCACCCCTCCACTTT.

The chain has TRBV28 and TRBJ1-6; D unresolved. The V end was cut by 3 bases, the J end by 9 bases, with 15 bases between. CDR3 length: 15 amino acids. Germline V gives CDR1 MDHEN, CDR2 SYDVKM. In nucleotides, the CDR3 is TGTGCCAGCAGTTTCTTTGGCAGCCTGGGTTCACCCCTCCACTTT. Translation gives CASSFFGSLGSPLHF. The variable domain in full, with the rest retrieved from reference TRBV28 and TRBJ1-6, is DVKVTQSSRYLVKRTGEKVFLECVQDMDHENMFWYRQDPGLGLRLIYFSYDVKMKEKGDIPEGYSVSREKKERFSLILESASTNQTSMYLCASSFFGSLGSPLHFGNGTRLTVT.

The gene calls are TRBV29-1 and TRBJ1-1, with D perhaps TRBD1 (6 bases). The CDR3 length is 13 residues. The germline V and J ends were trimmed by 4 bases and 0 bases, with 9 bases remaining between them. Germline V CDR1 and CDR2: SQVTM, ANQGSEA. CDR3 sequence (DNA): TGCAGCGTTGGGACAGCTTTGAACACTGAAGCTTTCTTT. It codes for CSVGTALNTEAFF.

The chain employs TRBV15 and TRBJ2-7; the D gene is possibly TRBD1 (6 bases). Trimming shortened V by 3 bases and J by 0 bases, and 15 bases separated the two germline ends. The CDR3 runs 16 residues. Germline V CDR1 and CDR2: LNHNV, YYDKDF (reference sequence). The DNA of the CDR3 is TGTGCCACCAGCAGGTCGTGGGGGCAGAACTCCTACGAGCAGTACTTC. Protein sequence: CATSRSWGQNSYEQYF. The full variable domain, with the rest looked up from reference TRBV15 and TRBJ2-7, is DAMVIQNPRYQVTQFGKPVTLSCSQTLNHNVMYWYQQKSSQAPKLLFHYYDKDFNNEADTPDNFQSRRPNTSFCFLDIRSPGLGDTAMYLCATSRSWGQNSYEQYFGPGTRLTVT.

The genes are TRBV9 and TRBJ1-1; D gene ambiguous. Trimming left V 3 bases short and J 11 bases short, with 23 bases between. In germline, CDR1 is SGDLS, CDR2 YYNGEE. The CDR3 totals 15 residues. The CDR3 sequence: CASSAGITVPFEAFF. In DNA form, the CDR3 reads TGTGCCAGCAGCGCCGGTATTACAGTTCCGTTTGAGGCTTTCTTT.

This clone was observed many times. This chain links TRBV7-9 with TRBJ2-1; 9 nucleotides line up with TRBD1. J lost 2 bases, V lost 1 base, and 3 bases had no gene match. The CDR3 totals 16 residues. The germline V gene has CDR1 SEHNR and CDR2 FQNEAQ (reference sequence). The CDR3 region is CASSLDGTGTYNEQFF. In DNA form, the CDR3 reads TGTGCCAGCAGCTTAGATGGGACAGGGACCTACAATGAGCAGTTCTTC.

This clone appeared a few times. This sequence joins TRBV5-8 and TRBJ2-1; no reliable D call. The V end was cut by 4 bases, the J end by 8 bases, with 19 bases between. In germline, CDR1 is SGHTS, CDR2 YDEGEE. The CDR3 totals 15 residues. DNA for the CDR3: TGTGCCAGCAGCCTGGGTGAGACTTGGATTTATGAGCAGTTCTTC. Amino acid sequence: CASSLGETWIYEQFF.

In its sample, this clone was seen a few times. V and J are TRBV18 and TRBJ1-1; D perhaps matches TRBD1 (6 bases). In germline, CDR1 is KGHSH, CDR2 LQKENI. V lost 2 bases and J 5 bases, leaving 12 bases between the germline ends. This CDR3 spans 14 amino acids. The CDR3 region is CASSPSGGRTEAFF. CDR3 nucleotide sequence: TGTGCCAGCTCACCATCCGGGGGGCGGACTGAAGCTTTCTTT.

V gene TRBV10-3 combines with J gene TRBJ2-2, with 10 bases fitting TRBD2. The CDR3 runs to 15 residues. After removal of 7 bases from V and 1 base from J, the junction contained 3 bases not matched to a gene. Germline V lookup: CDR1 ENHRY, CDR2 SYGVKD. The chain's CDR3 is CAIMRLAGNTGELFF. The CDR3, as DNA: TGTGCCATCATGAGACTAGCGGGGAACACCGGGGAGCTGTTTTTT.